This T cell receptor (beta chain) stems from a study of response to subunit inactivated influenza vaccine. TCRdb analysed the RT-PCR reads with MiXCR anew, one entry per CDR3 protein. Of just over 300,000 distinct CDR3 sequences in the sample, 22% were seen once. CDR3 length equals 15 residues. V was clipped by 5 bases and J by 3 bases; unmatched bases: 13. Germline V CDR1 and CDR2: GTSNPN, SVGIG (reference sequence). The chain recombines TRBV30 with TRBJ2-7, with 7 bases lining up with TRBD1. The receptor was isolated from a man aged 45 to 70 who received an inactivated influenza vaccine. The sequenced sample was PBMCs from blood, obtained 21 months after vaccination. The chain's CDR3 is CAWAKGATPFYEQYF. CDR3 nucleotides: TGTGCCTGGGCCAAGGGGGCTACCCCTTTCTACGAGCAGTACTTC.